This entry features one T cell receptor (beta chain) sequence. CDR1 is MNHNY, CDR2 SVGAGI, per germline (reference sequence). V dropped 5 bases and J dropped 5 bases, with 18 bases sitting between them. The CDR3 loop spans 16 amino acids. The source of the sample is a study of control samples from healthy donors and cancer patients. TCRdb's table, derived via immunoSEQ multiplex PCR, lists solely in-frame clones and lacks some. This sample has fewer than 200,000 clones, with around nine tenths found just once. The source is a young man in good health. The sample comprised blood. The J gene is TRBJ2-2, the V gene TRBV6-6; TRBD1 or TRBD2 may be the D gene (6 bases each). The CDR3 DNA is TGTGCCAGCAGTCTACTGGGGGGCCCACGAACCGGGGAGCTGTTTTTT. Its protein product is CASSLLGGPRTGELFF.